The 8 T cell receptor beta chains in this list originate from one sample, sequenced in a study of blood T cell repertoires in COVID-19. Here immunoSEQ multiplex PCR was the method, and the copy in TCRdb shows in-frame clones only, minus some. The repertoire holds more than 110,000 clones, with 70% to 90% as singletons. Material: PBMCs or T cells enriched from blood (not recorded which). The receptors were sampled from a man aged 50 or older who had recovered from COVID-19.

The chain joins TRBV5-4 to TRBJ2-1; tentatively, D is TRBD1 (5 bases). Trimming took 3 bases from V and 3 from J, leaving 13 bases between them. The CDR3 spans 15 residues. The germline V gene has CDR1 SGHNT and CDR2 YYREEE (reference sequence). CDR3 in amino acids: CASSWGRGSYNEQFF. CDR3 coding DNA: TGTGCCAGCAGCTGGGGCCGAGGCAGCTACAATGAGCAGTTCTTC.

Of note for this clone: At the DNA level, this CDR3 is encoded by other sequences in the same sample as well. CDR3 coding DNA: TGCGCCAGCAGCTTGGGCTACAGGGATGGCTACACCTTC. This sequence encodes CASSLGYRDGYTF. V usage is TRBV5-1 and J usage is TRBJ1-2, with D possibly matching TRBD1 (6 bases). Germline lookup yields CDR1 SGHRS and CDR2 YFSETQ. The CDR3 sequence is 13 residues long. V lost 0 bases and J 6 bases, leaving 9 bases between the germline ends.

The V gene is TRBV24-1, the J gene TRBJ2-2, with 11 bases identical to TRBD1. Germline trimming cut 0 bases from V and 6 bases from J; bases unmatched to any gene: 5. The germline V gene has CDR1 KGHDR and CDR2 SFDVKD. The CDR3 covers 17 residues. The DNA for the CDR3 is TGTGCCACCAGTGATTTGAAGGGACAGGGGGTGTCCGGGGAGCTGTTTTTT. Protein: CATSDLKGQGVSGELFF.

The rearrangement links TRBV6-5 to TRBJ1-5, with TRBD1 identical over 9 bases. This CDR3 has 15 residues. Germline-derived CDR1 and CDR2 are MNHEY and SVGAGI. The J segment lost 7 bases and the V segment lost 5 bases, leaving 9 bases of the junction unmatched. CDR3 coding DNA: TGTGCCAGCAGTCGAACTAATACAGGGGGCCAGCCCCAGCATTTT. This gives the protein CASSRTNTGGQPQHF.

This rearrangement joins TRBV25-1 to TRBJ2-1, with a possible D match to TRBD1 (5 bases). The CDR3 length is 15 residues. Looked up from germline, CDR1 is MGHDK and CDR2 is SYGVNS. V was trimmed by 4 bases and J by 3 bases, leaving 13 bases between them. The CDR3 spells CASSAQVFGYNEQFF. The DNA of the CDR3 is TGTGCCAGCAGTGCACAGGTATTCGGCTACAATGAGCAGTTCTTC. Supplemented by reference TRBV25-1 and TRBJ2-1, the full variable domain reads EADIYQTPRYLVIGTGKKITLECSQTMGHDKMYWYQQDPGMELHLIHYSYGVNSTEKGDLSSESTVSRIRTEHFPLTLESARPSHTSQYLCASSAQVFGYNEQFFGPGTRLTVL.

This clone was found a few times. The CDR3 nucleotides are TGTGCCAGCGAACCCGGGGGAAAGAGGACACCCCTCCACTTT. This gives the protein CASEPGGKRTPLHF. The genes are TRBV25-1 and TRBJ1-6; D possibly corresponds to TRBD1 (5 bases). Trimming removed 8 bases at V and 11 bases at J, with 19 bases between. The CDR3 has 14 residues. From germline, CDR1 is MGHDK and CDR2 SYGVNS.

This clone was seen only once. J is TRBJ2-1 and V is TRBV28; 9 nucleotides agree with TRBD2. CDR3 length: 14 residues. Germline loops: CDR1 MDHEN, CDR2 SYDVKM. With V trimmed by 4 bases and J by 8 bases, 6 bases remained unmatched. CDR3 bases: TGTGCCAGCAGTTCGCCTAGCGGGGTCGATGAGCAGTTCTTC. Its protein product is CASSSPSGVDEQFF.

This chain uses TRBV6-5 with TRBJ2-2; tentative D call: TRBD1 (6 bases). Trimming stripped 3 bases from V and 3 bases from J, with 14 bases between. The CDR3 covers 16 residues. Per germline, CDR1 MNHEY and CDR2 SVGAGI. CDR3: CASSYLTGIYTGELFF. The CDR3 DNA sequence: TGTGCCAGCAGTTATTTAACAGGGATTTACACCGGGGAGCTGTTTTTT.